The present T cell receptor delta chain was sequenced within a study of Vδ1+ human thymocytes. Notes on the study in general: Around 18% of thymic delta-chain sequences were Vdelta2, with few Vdelta3, unlike blood Vdelta1+ controls. Bulk data may be misread because of unexpected Vdelta2 sequences. Thymic TRG and TRD repertoires appeared highly polyclonal.

Details on this clone: The antigen is not known.

Sequences come from RNA converted to cDNA by reverse transcription. CDR3 amplicons came from multiplex PCR with pooled V-gene forward and constant-region reverse primers. TCRdb fed the multiplex PCR reads to CATT. Of about 58,000 delta-chain clones in the sample, around 16% are singletons; the top ten hold 0.3% to 0.45%. Trimming cost V 2 bases and J 0 bases; bases outside gene matches: 19. CDR3 length: 21 residues. The V gene's germline CDR1 is TSWWSYY and CDR2 QGS. Sequencing input: Vdelta1+ gamma-delta thymocytes from the thymus. Subset defined: FACS-sorted CD3+ TCRalphabeta- TCRVdelta1+ TCRVdelta2- thymocytes. The source is a girl younger than two who had congenital heart surgery. This chain links TRDV1 with TRDJ1, with 9 bases that match TRDD2. The CDR3 loop reads CALGEIPSYSALLSYTDKLIF. In DNA form, the CDR3 reads TGTGCTCTTGGGGAAATACCTTCCTACTCCGCCCTGCTCTCGTACACCGATAAACTCATCTTT.